The sequence of this T cell receptor (beta chain) was determined in a study of memory CD4+ T cells and cytomegalovirus serostatus. Looking at the study overall: Donors were healthy Belgian adults, 10 or so CMV seropositive and approximately 25 seronegative.

For this clone: What it recognizes is unknown.

CDR1 is LNHNV and CDR2 is YYDKDF in the germline V gene (reference sequence). V gave up 0 bases and J gave up 6 bases, with 3 bases separating them. The CDR3 has 13 amino acids. The sort gate was single viable CD3+CD4+CD8-CD45RO+ cells for memory CD4+ T cells. Donors' CMV status reflects serum IgG against pp150, pp28, p38, p52. General study results and limits: Each of fewer than 80 CMV-associated TCRbeta sequences occurred in one to five individuals. The CMV-associated TCR signature appears largely within the CD4+ memory repertoire.

The assay was immunoSEQ multiplex PCR, and TCRdb's table has in-frame clones only and misses some. Among about 61,000 clones listed, about 81% were seen once. The V call is TRBV15, the J call TRBJ1-6; D is uncertain. The source of this sequence is an adult in good health and CMV-seronegative. Sequencing was performed on memory CD4+ T cells from blood. This chain's CDR3 is CATSRESNSPLHF. For the CDR3, the DNA is TGTGCCACCAGCAGAGAGTCTAATTCACCCCTCCACTTT. Drawing the rest from reference TRBV15 and TRBJ1-6, the complete variable domain is DAMVIQNPRYQVTQFGKPVTLSCSQTLNHNVMYWYQQKSSQAPKLLFHYYDKDFNNEADTPDNFQSRRPNTSFCFLDIRSPGLGDTAMYLCATSRESNSPLHFGNGTRLTVT.